These 29 T cell receptor beta chains came from one sample sequenced in a study of blood T cells in healthy people across ages. With a J-beta primer mix and a sample-barcoded 5' primer, a second PCR ran about 6 to 11 cycles. TCRdb re-called the 5' RACE reads with MiXCR, one entry per CDR3 protein. Among approximately 820,000 distinct CDR3 sequences listed, approximately 48% were seen once. Sequencing was carried out using blood. The receptors were gathered from a man in his sixties in good health.

The chain carries TRBV21-1 and TRBJ2-5; the table assigns TRBD1, which was not confirmed against the DNA. TRBV21-1 is shown as a pseudogene. The CDR3 length is 16 residues. CDR3 nucleotides: TGTGCCAGCAGCAAAGTAACAGGGGGCAGGGAAGAGACCCAGTACTTC. The encoded protein is CASSKVTGGREETQYF.

V gene TRBV18 combines with J gene TRBJ1-1; weak D call: TRBD1 (5 bases). Germline values: CDR1 KGHSH, CDR2 LQKENI. V was trimmed by 3 bases and J by 4 bases, leaving 15 bases between them. This CDR3 spans 15 amino acids. Here the CDR3 reads CASSPPAGASTEAFF. The DNA for the CDR3 is TGTGCCAGCTCACCGCCAGCTGGGGCCAGCACTGAAGCTTTCTTT.

This chain connects TRBV27 to TRBJ1-5; TRBD1 matches at 7 bases. Germline V gene data show CDR1 as MNHEY and CDR2 as SMNVEV (reference sequence). The V and J ends lost 7 bases and 4 bases, in that order; junction bases with no gene match: 10. This CDR3 region has 15 residues. The DNA of the CDR3 is TGTGCCAGCACTCCTTCTGGGACAGAGAATCAGCCCCAGCATTTT. Translation gives CASTPSGTENQPQHF.

The chain joins TRBV7-2 to TRBJ2-7, with a weak D call TRBD1 (6 bases). Germline lookup yields CDR1 SGHTA and CDR2 FQGNSA. The CDR3 extends over 14 amino acids. V was trimmed by 5 bases and J by 7 bases, leaving 18 bases between them. The CDR3 sequence: CASSRKVGGGEQYF. The DNA of the CDR3 is TGTGCCAGCAGCCGAAAGGTAGGGGGTGGAGAGCAGTACTTC.

The J gene is TRBJ2-3, the V gene TRBV5-5; a possible D gene is TRBD1 (6 bases). Germline CDR1 is SGHKS and CDR2 is YYEKEE (reference sequence). The ends were cut back, 4 bases at V and 13 bases at J, with 19 bases in the middle. This CDR3 comprises 13 residues. The CDR3 is CASSQNGQPREYF. The DNA for the CDR3 is TGTGCCAGCAGCCAAAATGGACAGCCCCGAGAGTATTTT.

The J gene is TRBJ1-4, the V gene TRBV4-1, with unresolved D. The CDR3 is made up of 14 amino acids. The germline V gene has CDR1 MGHRA and CDR2 YSYEKL. Trimming took off 0 bases at V and 8 bases at J, with 10 bases between the two ends. The CDR3 loop reads CASSQDVQPEKLFF. CDR3 sequence (DNA): TGCGCCAGCAGCCAAGATGTCCAGCCCGAAAAACTGTTTTTT.

This clonotype showed up just a few times. V gene TRBV7-2 combines with J gene TRBJ2-1; tentatively, D is TRBD1 (6 bases). CDR3 length: 15 amino acids. Trimming shortened V by 2 bases and J by 12 bases, and 20 bases separated the two germline ends. Germline CDR1 SGHTA, CDR2 FQGNSA. CDR3 region: CASSLLAGVPTWQFF. CDR3 sequence (DNA): TGTGCCAGCAGCTTACTGGCAGGGGTCCCCACGTGGCAGTTCTTC.

This clonotype was counted only a few times. The chain combines TRBV6-5 with TRBJ2-2; TRBD2 matches 13 bases. CDR3 size: 15 residues. The ends lost 6 bases at V and 7 bases at J; junction bases unmatched: 5. Per the germline V gene, CDR1 is MNHEY and CDR2 is SVGAGI. CDR3 DNA: TGTGCCAGCAGAATGGGACTAGCGGGGAGCGGGGAGCTGTTTTTT. Its translation: CASRMGLAGSGELFF.

The chain employs TRBV11-2 and TRBJ2-2; D unresolved. The ends were cut back, 3 bases at V and 4 bases at J, with 9 bases in the middle. The V gene's germline CDR1 is SGHAT and CDR2 FQNNGV. This CDR3 is 14 amino acids long. This CDR3 is CASSFRPFTGELFF. The CDR3 DNA is TGTGCCAGCAGCTTTCGGCCGTTCACCGGGGAGCTGTTTTTT.

This chain uses TRBV4-1 with TRBJ2-1; D gene ambiguous. The CDR3 is 14 residues long. Germline CDR1 MGHRA, CDR2 YSYEKL. Trimming removed 0 bases at V and 9 bases at J, with 12 bases between. CDR3 protein: CASSQDVRGSEQFF. The CDR3 coding sequence is TGCGCCAGCAGCCAAGATGTCAGAGGCAGTGAGCAGTTCTTC.

The chain combines TRBV7-3 with TRBJ2-6; the D gene could be TRBD1 or TRBD2 (5 bases each). CDR1 SGHTA and CDR2 FQGTGA come from the germline V gene. V lost 5 bases and J lost 4, with 21 bases in between. The CDR3 is 18 amino acids. The CDR3 nucleotides are TGTGCCAGCAGCCTCACGGGACGGACCTCCCTCGGGGCCAACGTCCTGACTTTC. This sequence encodes CASSLTGRTSLGANVLTF.

V usage is TRBV4-1 and J usage is TRBJ2-7, with 7 bases lining up with TRBD2. With 5 bases clipped from V and 0 bases from J, the junction kept 7 bases outside the gene matches. There are 15 residues in the CDR3. Germline V CDR1 and CDR2: MGHRA, YSYEKL. This chain's CDR3 is CASSCGGGSSYEQYF. In nucleotides, the CDR3 is TGCGCCAGCAGCTGTGGGGGGGGTTCCTCCTACGAGCAGTACTTC.

This clonotype occurred a few times. This chain connects TRBV24-1 to TRBJ2-7; no clear D gene. Germline CDR1 and CDR2: KGHDR and SFDVKD. CDR3 length equals 13 residues. The V end was cut by 2 bases, the J end by 6 bases, with 10 bases between. The CDR3 DNA is TGTGCCACCAGTGATTACGACTGGGGCGAGCAGTACTTC. This encodes CATSDYDWGEQYF.

Note on this clonotype: The junction does not match germline at one end; this may be a read error. The rearrangement joins TRBV12-3 or TRBV12-4 to TRBJ1-2; D is undetermined. This CDR3 comprises 12 residues. CDR3 DNA sequence: TGTACCAGCATCACTGGGAGATATGGCTACACCTTC. Protein product: CTSITGRYGYTF.

The genes are TRBV3-1 and TRBJ2-1; D is unclear. This CDR3 comprises 12 residues. From germline, CDR1 is LGHDT and CDR2 YNNKEL (reference sequence). Trimming took 4 bases from V and 6 from J, leaving 7 bases between them. The CDR3: CASSPPLNEQFF. CDR3 in DNA: TGTGCCAGCAGCCCCCCCCTCAATGAGCAGTTCTTC.

The DNA for the CDR3 is TGTGCCAGCAGCCCCGGACTAGCGGGAGATAGAGATACGCAGTATTTT. Protein: CASSPGLAGDRDTQYF. The V and J genes are TRBV7-8 and TRBJ2-3, with TRBD2 matching over 13 bases. V dropped 5 bases and J dropped 5; count of bases not matched to a gene: 7. Germline V gene data show CDR1 as SGHVS and CDR2 as FQNEAQ. The CDR3 consists of 16 residues. Based on the CDR3 plus reference TRBV7-8 and TRBJ2-3, the full variable domain is GAGVSQSPRYKVAKRGQDVALRCDPISGHVSLFWYQQALGQGPEFLTYFQNEAQLDKSGLPSDRFFAERPEGSVSTLKIQRTQQEDSAVYLCASSPGLAGDRDTQYFGPGTRLTVL.

The V and J genes are TRBV25-1 and TRBJ2-5, with a weak D call TRBD1 (5 bases). V was shortened by 3 bases and J by 5 bases, with 13 bases between the two germline ends. This CDR3 contains 14 residues. Germline CDR1 and CDR2: MGHDK and SYGVNS. In nucleotides, the CDR3 is TGTGCCAGCAGTGATTCTTGGGGCATGGAGACCCAGTACTTC. The encoded protein is CASSDSWGMETQYF. Based on the CDR3 plus reference TRBV25-1 and TRBJ2-5, the full variable domain is EADIYQTPRYLVIGTGKKITLECSQTMGHDKMYWYQQDPGMELHLIHYSYGVNSTEKGDLSSESTVSRIRTEHFPLTLESARPSHTSQYLCASSDSWGMETQYFGPGTRLLVL.

This clonotype showed up just a few times. Here the CDR3 reads CATQDRFADTQYF. CDR3 in DNA: TGTGCCACCCAGGACAGGTTCGCAGATACGCAGTATTTT. This chain joins TRBV10-3 and TRBJ2-3; 7 bases map to TRBD1. Germline CDR1 ENHRY, CDR2 SYGVKD. With V trimmed by 10 bases and J by 4 bases, 8 bases remained unmatched. CDR3 length: 13 amino acids.

The chain is built from TRBV7-9 and TRBJ2-1, with 15 positions matching TRBD2. Germline CDR1 is SEHNR and CDR2 is FQNEAQ (reference sequence). There are 15 residues in the CDR3. Trimming cost V 5 bases and J 10 bases; bases outside gene matches: 6. This chain's CDR3 is CASSPTGTSGGEQFF. In DNA, the CDR3 is TGTGCCAGCAGCCCAACCGGGACTAGCGGGGGGGAGCAGTTCTTC.

V gene TRBV28 combines with J gene TRBJ2-1; D tentatively reads TRBD1 or TRBD2 (5 bases each). Trimming removed 8 bases from V and 5 bases from J, with 10 bases in between. Germline V lookup: CDR1 MDHEN, CDR2 SYDVKM. This CDR3 is 12 amino acids long. This CDR3 reads CASWDGDNEQFF. In DNA, the CDR3 is TGTGCCAGCTGGGACGGAGACAATGAGCAGTTCTTC.

Details on this clonotype: An end of the junction does not agree with germline; a read error may underlie this. V usage is TRBV5-1 and J usage is TRBJ2-3; TRBD1 agrees at 9 bases. The CDR3 loop spans 16 amino acids. Germline values: CDR1 SGHRS, CDR2 YFSETQ. In DNA form, the CDR3 reads TGCGCCAGCAGCCAAAACAGGGGGCGAGGCACAGATACGCAGAATTTT. Protein: CASSQNRGRGTDTQNF.

The chain carries TRBV12-3 or TRBV12-4 and TRBJ1-6; unclear D gene. V dropped 0 bases and J dropped 5 bases, with 8 bases sitting between them. The CDR3 consists of 15 residues. CDR3 in DNA: TGTGCCAGCAGTTTAGCACAAGCCAATAATTCACCCCTCCACTTT. Amino acids: CASSLAQANNSPLHF.

This clonotype was seen a single time. V gene TRBV28 combines with J gene TRBJ1-2; D unresolved. The germline V gene encodes CDR1 MDHEN and CDR2 SYDVKM. V shed 3 bases and J shed 8 bases, with 10 bases lying between them. The length of the CDR3 is 12 residues. The CDR3 loop is CASSFSGRGYTF. CDR3 coding DNA: TGTGCCAGCAGTTTTTCCGGGAGAGGCTACACCTTC.

The gene calls are TRBV5-1 and TRBJ2-7, with 8 nucleotides matching TRBD1. CDR1 and CDR2 from the germline V gene are SGHRS and YFSETQ. The CDR3 is 15 amino acids. The V segment lost 2 bases and the J segment 6 bases; nucleotides outside the gene matches: 10. CDR3 sequence: CASSFPDRAAREQYF. CDR3 sequence (DNA): TGCGCCAGCAGCTTCCCGGACAGGGCGGCTCGCGAGCAGTACTTC.

A note on this clonotype: Possible read error: a much larger clone is one base away. The CDR3 spells CAIRDGTDEQYF. In nucleotides, the CDR3 is TGTGCCATCAGGGACGGGACCGACGAGCAGTACTTC. This chain links TRBV10-3 with TRBJ2-7, with D perhaps TRBD1 or TRBD2 (5 bases each). Trimming left V 6 bases short and J 5 bases short, with 11 bases between. The CDR3 loop spans 12 amino acids. Per germline, CDR1 ENHRY and CDR2 SYGVKD.

This clonotype was seen ten or more times. The V call is TRBV10-2, the J call TRBJ2-1; TRBD1 agrees at 9 bases. The J segment lost 4 bases and the V segment lost 6 bases, leaving 7 bases of the junction unmatched. The CDR3 runs to 15 residues. The V gene's germline CDR1 is WSHSY and CDR2 SAAADI. The CDR3: CASSPDRGEYNEQFF. CDR3 nucleotide sequence: TGCGCCAGCAGCCCGGACAGGGGCGAATACAATGAGCAGTTCTTC.

The chain couples TRBV20-1 to TRBJ1-1; D gene ambiguous. Trimming left V 3 bases short and J 11 bases short, with 13 bases between. The CDR3 totals 11 residues. CDR1 is DFQATT and CDR2 is SNEGSKA in the germline V gene (reference sequence). CDR3 coding DNA: TGCAGTGCTAGCAAAGTCTGGGTTGCTTTCTTT. This translates into CSASKVWVAFF.

The rearrangement links TRBV12-3 or TRBV12-4 to TRBJ2-3; a weak D match, TRBD2 (6 bases). The CDR3 consists of 13 residues. V was trimmed by 2 bases and J by 7 bases, leaving 10 bases between them. The CDR3 DNA reads TGTGCCAGCAGTTTAAGGACTATCAATACGCAGTATTTT. Protein sequence: CASSLRTINTQYF.

This chain uses TRBV20-1 with TRBJ2-3, with TRBD2 matching over 13 bases. Germline CDR1 DFQATT, CDR2 SNEGSKA (reference sequence). The CDR3 extends over 18 amino acids. V lost 1 base, J lost 0 bases, and 7 bases stayed unmatched. The CDR3 spells CSARVTSGGRTSTDTQYF. For the CDR3, the DNA is TGCAGTGCTAGAGTGACTAGCGGGGGGCGGACTAGCACAGATACGCAGTATTTT.